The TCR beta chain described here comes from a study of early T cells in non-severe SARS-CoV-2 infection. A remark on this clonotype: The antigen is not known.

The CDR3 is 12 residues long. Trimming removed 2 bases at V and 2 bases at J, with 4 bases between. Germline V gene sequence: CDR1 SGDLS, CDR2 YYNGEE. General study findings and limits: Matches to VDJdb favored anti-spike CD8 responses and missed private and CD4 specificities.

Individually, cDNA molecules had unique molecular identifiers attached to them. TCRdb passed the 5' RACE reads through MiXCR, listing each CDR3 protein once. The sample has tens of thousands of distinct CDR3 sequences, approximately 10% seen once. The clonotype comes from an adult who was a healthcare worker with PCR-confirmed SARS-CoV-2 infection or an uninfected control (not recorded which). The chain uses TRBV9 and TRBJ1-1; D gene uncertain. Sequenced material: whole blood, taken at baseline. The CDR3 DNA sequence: TGTGCCAGCAGCGTCGACAACACTGAAGCTTTCTTT. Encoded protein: CASSVDNTEAFF.